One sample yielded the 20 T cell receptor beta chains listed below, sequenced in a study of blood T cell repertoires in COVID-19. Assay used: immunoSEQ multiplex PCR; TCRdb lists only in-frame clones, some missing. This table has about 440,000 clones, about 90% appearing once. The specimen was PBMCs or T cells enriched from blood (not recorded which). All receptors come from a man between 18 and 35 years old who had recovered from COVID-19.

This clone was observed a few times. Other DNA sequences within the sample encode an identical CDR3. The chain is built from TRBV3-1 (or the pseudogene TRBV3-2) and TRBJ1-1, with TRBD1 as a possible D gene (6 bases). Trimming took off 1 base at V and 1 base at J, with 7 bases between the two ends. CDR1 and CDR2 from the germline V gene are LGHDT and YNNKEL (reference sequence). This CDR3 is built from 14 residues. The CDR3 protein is CASSQVGGNTEAFF. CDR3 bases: TGTGCCAGCAGCCAAGTAGGGGGGAACACTGAAGCTTTCTTT.

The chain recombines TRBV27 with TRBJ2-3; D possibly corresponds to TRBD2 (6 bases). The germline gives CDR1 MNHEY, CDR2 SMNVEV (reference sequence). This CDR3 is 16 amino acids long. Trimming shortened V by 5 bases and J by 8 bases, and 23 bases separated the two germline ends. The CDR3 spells CASSSRTTELRGTQYF. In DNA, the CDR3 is TGTGCCAGCAGTAGTCGGACTACCGAACTACGCGGTACGCAGTATTTT.

CDR3 sequence (DNA): TGTGCCTGGAGCATAGGACAGGGGGTATACGAGCAGTACTTC. It codes for CAWSIGQGVYEQYF. The V call is TRBV30, the J call TRBJ2-7, with 10 positions matching TRBD1. Germline V gene sequence: CDR1 GTSNPN, CDR2 SVGIG (reference sequence). The CDR3 has 14 residues. V shed 3 bases, J shed 4 bases, and the junction held 6 bases outside the gene matches.

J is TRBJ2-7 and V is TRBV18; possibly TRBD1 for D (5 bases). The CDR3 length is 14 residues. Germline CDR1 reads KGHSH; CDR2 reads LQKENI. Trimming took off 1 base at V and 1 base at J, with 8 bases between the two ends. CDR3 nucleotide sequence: TGTGCCAGCTCACCACTGAGACAGTCCTACGAGCAGTACTTC. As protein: CASSPLRQSYEQYF.

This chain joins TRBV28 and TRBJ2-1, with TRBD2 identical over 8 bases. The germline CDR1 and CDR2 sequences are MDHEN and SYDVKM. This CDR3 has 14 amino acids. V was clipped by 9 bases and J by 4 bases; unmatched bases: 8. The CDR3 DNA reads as TGTGCCAGTTATGGGGCTAGCGGGTACAATGAGCAGTTCTTC. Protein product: CASYGASGYNEQFF.

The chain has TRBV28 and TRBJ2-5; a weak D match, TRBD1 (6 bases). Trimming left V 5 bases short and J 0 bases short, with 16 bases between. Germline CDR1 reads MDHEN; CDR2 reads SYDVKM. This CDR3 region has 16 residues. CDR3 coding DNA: TGTGCCAGCAGTCTCCGGGACACCGACTACCAAGAGACCCAGTACTTC. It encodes CASSLRDTDYQETQYF. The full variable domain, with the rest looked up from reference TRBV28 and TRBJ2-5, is DVKVTQSSRYLVKRTGEKVFLECVQDMDHENMFWYRQDPGLGLRLIYFSYDVKMKEKGDIPEGYSVSREKKERFSLILESASTNQTSMYLCASSLRDTDYQETQYFGPGTRLLVL.

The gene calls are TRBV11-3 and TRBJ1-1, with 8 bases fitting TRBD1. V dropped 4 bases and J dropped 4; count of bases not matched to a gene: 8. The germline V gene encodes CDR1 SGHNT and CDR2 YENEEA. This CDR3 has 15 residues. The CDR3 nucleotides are TGTGCCAGCAGCTCCGGCCAGGGGGCAGGCACTGAAGCTTTCTTT. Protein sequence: CASSSGQGAGTEAFF.

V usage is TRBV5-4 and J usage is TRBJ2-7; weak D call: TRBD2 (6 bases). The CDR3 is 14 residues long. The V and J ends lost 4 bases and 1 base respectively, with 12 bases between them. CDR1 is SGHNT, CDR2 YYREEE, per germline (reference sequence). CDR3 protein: CASSARLDSYEQYF. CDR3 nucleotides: TGTGCCAGCAGCGCTCGACTAGATTCCTACGAGCAGTACTTC.

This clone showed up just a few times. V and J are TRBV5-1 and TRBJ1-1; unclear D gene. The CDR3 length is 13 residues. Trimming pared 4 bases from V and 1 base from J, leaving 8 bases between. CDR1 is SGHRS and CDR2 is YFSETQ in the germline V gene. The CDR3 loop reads CASSVRENTEAFF. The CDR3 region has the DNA TGCGCCAGCAGCGTTCGGGAGAACACTGAAGCTTTCTTT.

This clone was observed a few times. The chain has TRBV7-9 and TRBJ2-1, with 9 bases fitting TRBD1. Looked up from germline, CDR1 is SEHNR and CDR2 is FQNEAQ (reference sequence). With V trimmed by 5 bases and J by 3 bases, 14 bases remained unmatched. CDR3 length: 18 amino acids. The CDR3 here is CASSQPGQGSTFYNEQFF. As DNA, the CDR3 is TGTGCCAGCAGCCAGCCGGGACAGGGTTCGACCTTCTACAATGAGCAGTTCTTC.

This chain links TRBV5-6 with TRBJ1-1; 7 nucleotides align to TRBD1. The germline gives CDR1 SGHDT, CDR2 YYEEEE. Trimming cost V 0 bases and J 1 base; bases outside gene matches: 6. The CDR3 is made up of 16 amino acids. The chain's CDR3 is CASSLVKRQGNTEAFF. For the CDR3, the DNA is TGTGCCAGCAGCTTGGTGAAAAGACAGGGGAACACTGAAGCTTTCTTT.

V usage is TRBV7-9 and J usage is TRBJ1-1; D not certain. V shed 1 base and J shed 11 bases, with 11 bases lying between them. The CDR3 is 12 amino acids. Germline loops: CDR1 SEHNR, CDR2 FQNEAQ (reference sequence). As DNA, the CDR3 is TGTGCCAGCAGCTTAGAGCCCTCGTGGGCTTTCTTT. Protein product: CASSLEPSWAFF.

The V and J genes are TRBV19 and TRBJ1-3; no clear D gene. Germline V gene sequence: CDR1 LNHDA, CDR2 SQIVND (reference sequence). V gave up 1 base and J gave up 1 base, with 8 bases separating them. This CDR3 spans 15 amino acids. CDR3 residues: CASSIVGGSGNTIYF. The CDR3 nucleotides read TGTGCCAGTAGTATAGTCGGCGGTTCTGGAAACACCATATATTTT.

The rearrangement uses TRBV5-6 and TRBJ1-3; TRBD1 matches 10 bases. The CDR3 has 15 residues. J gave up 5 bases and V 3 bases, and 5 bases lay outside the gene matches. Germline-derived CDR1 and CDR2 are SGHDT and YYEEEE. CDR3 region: CASSSGTGVRNTIYF. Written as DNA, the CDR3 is TGTGCCAGCAGCTCAGGGACAGGGGTGAGAAACACCATATATTTT.

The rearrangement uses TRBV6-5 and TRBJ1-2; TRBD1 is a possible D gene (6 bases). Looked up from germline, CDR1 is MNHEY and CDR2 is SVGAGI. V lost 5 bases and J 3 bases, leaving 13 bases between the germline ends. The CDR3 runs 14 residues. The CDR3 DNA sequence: TGTGCCAGCAGTACAGGGTGGTTAGACTATGGCTACACCTTC. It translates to CASSTGWLDYGYTF.

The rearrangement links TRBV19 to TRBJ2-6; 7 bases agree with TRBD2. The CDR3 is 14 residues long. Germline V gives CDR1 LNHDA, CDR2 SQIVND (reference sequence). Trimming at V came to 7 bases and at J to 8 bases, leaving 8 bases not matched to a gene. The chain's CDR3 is CASKNWGGSNVLTF. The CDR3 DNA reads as TGTGCCAGTAAGAATTGGGGGGGATCCAACGTCCTGACTTTC.

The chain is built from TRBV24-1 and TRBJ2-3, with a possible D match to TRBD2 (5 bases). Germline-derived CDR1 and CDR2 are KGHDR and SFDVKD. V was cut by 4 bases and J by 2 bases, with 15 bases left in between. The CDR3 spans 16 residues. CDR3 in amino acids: CATSDRLGRATDTQYF. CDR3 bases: TGTGCCACCAGTGACCGTCTCGGGCGGGCCACAGATACGCAGTATTTT.

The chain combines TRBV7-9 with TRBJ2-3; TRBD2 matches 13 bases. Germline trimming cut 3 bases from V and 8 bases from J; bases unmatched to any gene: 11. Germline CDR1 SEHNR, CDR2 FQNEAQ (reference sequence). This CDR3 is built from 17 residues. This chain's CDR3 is CASSLTSGGLAHITQYF. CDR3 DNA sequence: TGTGCCAGCAGCTTGACTAGCGGGGGGTTAGCGCATATTACGCAGTATTTT.

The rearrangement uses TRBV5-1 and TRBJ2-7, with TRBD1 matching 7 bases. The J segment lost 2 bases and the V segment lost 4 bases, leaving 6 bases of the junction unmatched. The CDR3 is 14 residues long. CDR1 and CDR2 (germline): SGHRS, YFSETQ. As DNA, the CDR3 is TGCGCCAGCAGCGCCCGGGACAGCACCTACGAGCAGTACTTC. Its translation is CASSARDSTYEQYF.

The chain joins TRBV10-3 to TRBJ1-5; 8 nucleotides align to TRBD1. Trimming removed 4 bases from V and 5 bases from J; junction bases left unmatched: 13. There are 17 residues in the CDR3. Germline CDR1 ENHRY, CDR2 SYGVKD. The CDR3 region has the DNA TGTGCCATCAGTGCAGCGATACCGACAGGGGCGCATCAGCCCCAGCATTTT. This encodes CAISAAIPTGAHQPQHF.